These 10 T cell receptor beta chains were all obtained from the same sample, sequenced in a study of blood T cell repertoires in COVID-19. Sequenced by immunoSEQ multiplex PCR; TCRdb stores in-frame clones only, minus some. Seen here are tens of thousands of clones, around four fifths observed once, and the top ten hold over 15%. The sequencing input was peripheral blood. All receptors come from an elderly woman with acute or convalescent COVID-19.

The chain combines TRBV29-1 with TRBJ2-1; 8 positions agree with TRBD2. Trimming removed 3 bases from V and 2 bases from J; junction bases left unmatched: 15. The CDR3 runs to 18 residues. From germline, CDR1 is SQVTM and CDR2 ANQGSEA. The CDR3 region is CSVDPGLDTITPYNEQFF. The CDR3 region has the DNA TGCAGCGTTGATCCGGGACTAGACACTATCACTCCCTACAATGAGCAGTTCTTC.

The chain employs TRBV2 and TRBJ2-2; the D gene is possibly TRBD1 (5 bases). CDR3 length: 13 amino acids. Germline V gives CDR1 SNHLY, CDR2 FYNNEI. Trimming removed 10 bases from V and 3 bases from J, with 12 bases in between. CDR3 loop: CATETGDTGELFF. Written as DNA, the CDR3 is TGTGCCACCGAAACAGGTGACACCGGGGAGCTGTTTTTT. The full variable domain, its missing parts supplied by reference TRBV2 and TRBJ2-2, is EPEVTQTPSHQVTQMGQEVILRCVPISNHLYFYWYRQILGQKVEFLVSFYNNEISEKSEIFDDQFSVERPDGSNFTLKIRSTKLEDSAMYFCATETGDTGELFFGEGSRLTVL.

The chain is built from TRBV5-4 and TRBJ1-2; 8 bases align to TRBD1. Germline lookup yields CDR1 SGHNT and CDR2 YYREEE (reference sequence). V lost 4 bases to trimming and J lost 5 bases; unmatched junction nucleotides: 10. CDR3 size: 15 residues. The CDR3 sequence is CASSAEKQGGYGYTF. Written as DNA, the CDR3 is TGTGCCAGCAGCGCAGAAAAACAGGGGGGGTATGGCTACACCTTC.

V gene TRBV24-1 combines with J gene TRBJ2-3; possibly TRBD2 for D (6 bases). CDR3 length equals 16 residues. V was pared by 1 base and J by 3 bases, with 13 bases between. From germline, CDR1 is KGHDR and CDR2 SFDVKD. The CDR3 reads CATSDFGGARTDTQYF. CDR3 coding DNA: TGTGCCACCAGTGATTTCGGAGGGGCCAGAACAGATACGCAGTATTTT.

J is TRBJ1-1 and V is TRBV30; D is possibly TRBD1 (6 bases). This CDR3 spans 13 amino acids. V lost 8 bases to trimming and J lost 5 bases, with 18 bases between them. The V gene's germline CDR1 is GTSNPN and CDR2 SVGIG (reference sequence). In nucleotides, the CDR3 is TGTGCCAGCCTTTGGGGGCTGGGGACTGAAGCTTTCTTT. Its protein product is CASLWGLGTEAFF.

The genes are TRBV27 and TRBJ2-1, with D maybe TRBD2 (6 bases). This CDR3 comprises 19 residues. Trimming cost V 0 bases and J 6 bases, with 24 bases left between them. Per the germline V gene, CDR1 is MNHEY and CDR2 is SMNVEV (reference sequence). The DNA of the CDR3 is TGTGCCAGCAGTTTATCGGTCGGGGGAAGACTAACGGGGCTCAATGAGCAGTTCTTC. Residues: CASSLSVGGRLTGLNEQFF.

The V gene is TRBV27, the J gene TRBJ2-7; a possible D gene is TRBD2 (5 bases). CDR1 and CDR2 (germline): MNHEY, SMNVEV (reference sequence). This CDR3 is built from 14 residues. V was trimmed by 6 bases and J by 3 bases, leaving 15 bases between them. The CDR3 coding sequence is TGTGCCAGCAGGAGCGGCAGCGGAGACTACGAGCAGTACTTC. Its translation: CASRSGSGDYEQYF.

V usage is TRBV24-1 and J usage is TRBJ2-2; a weak D match, TRBD2 (6 bases). CDR3 length: 17 residues. Germline CDR1 reads KGHDR; CDR2 reads SFDVKD. Trimming shortened V by 1 base and J by 0 bases, and 11 bases separated the two germline ends. CDR3 residues: CATSDFRASANTGELFF. CDR3 DNA sequence: TGTGCCACCAGTGATTTTAGGGCTAGCGCGAACACCGGGGAGCTGTTTTTT.

J is TRBJ1-1 and V is TRBV30; no firm D call. V lost 3 bases to trimming and J lost 0 bases, with 8 bases between them. The length of the CDR3 is 13 residues. Germline CDR1 is GTSNPN and CDR2 is SVGIG (reference sequence). DNA for the CDR3: TGTGCCTGGAGAGAACAGCTGAACACTGAAGCTTTCTTT. Translating gives CAWREQLNTEAFF.

The rearrangement uses TRBV10-3 and TRBJ1-4; 7 bases fit TRBD1. This CDR3 comprises 14 residues. Germline V CDR1 and CDR2: ENHRY, SYGVKD. V shed 5 bases and J 8 bases; nucleotides not matched to a gene: 8. The chain's CDR3 is CAISIRQGGEKLFF. The CDR3 DNA sequence: TGTGCCATCAGTATCCGCCAGGGGGGAGAAAAACTGTTTTTT.